This section outlines one TCR beta chain sequence together with its context. Assay: immunoSEQ multiplex PCR; the TCRdb copy retains only in-frame clones and omits some. The sample yields approximately 200,000 clones, 70% to 90% seen once. This sample stems from a study of blood T cell repertoires in COVID-19. Study information: COVID-19 samples collected from the United States, Italy and Spain covered acute and convalescent phases.

Participant reports of clinical history set cohort assignment. The CDR3 has 12 residues. V shed 3 bases, J shed 9 bases, and the junction held 3 bases outside the gene matches. Looked up from germline, CDR1 is DFQATT and CDR2 is SNEGSKA (reference sequence). The sequence was obtained from a young man who had recovered from COVID-19. The chain combines TRBV20-1 with TRBJ2-1, with 9 bases aligning to TRBD2. The sample consisted of PBMCs or T cells enriched from blood (not recorded which). CDR3 DNA sequence: TGCAGTGCTAGTGTGACTAGCGGTGAGCAGTTCTTC. Translating gives CSASVTSGEQFF.